This paragraph reports one T cell receptor beta chain. Its target antigen remains unknown. No much larger clone is present one base from it, and per-base qualities are unavailable. Library prep was done by the immunoSEQ multiplex PCR assay. TCRdb obtained this table from immuneACCESS and retained in-frame rearrangements with V and J assigned. These tables miss some clones; where compared with another copy, unresolved V genes account for less than half of the shortfall, and the remainder is unexplained. For this sample the table gives 90,000 to 100,000 clones, of which 79% were detected only once. The leading ten clones occupy roughly a tenth of the sample. Relative to germline, V is 0 bases shorter and J is 5 bases shorter, with 3 bases between their ends. The germline V gene specifies SGHDT as CDR1 and YYEEEE as CDR2. The CDR3 starts with the cysteine, ends with the phenylalanine, and has 11 residues. The DNA shown is the 33-base CDR3, in frame from base 1.

The data were taken from a study of control samples from healthy donors and cancer patients (dated by TCRdb to 2020 to 2022). The chain couples TRBV5-6 to TRBJ2-7; no D gene is confidently identified. The specimen sequenced was blood. This TCR derives from a woman in her twenties or thirties in good health. The CDR3 protein: CASSLAHEQYF. The nucleotide sequence is given as TGTGCCAGCAGCTTGGCCCACGAGCAGTACTTC.